This TCR beta chain appears in the sequencing data of a study of beta chain features in type 1 diabetes. Germline V gene data show CDR1 as SNHLY and CDR2 as FYNNEI. The CDR3 is 13 residues long. The V end was cut by 10 bases, the J end by 5 bases, with 17 bases between. As concerns this clone: The antigen remains undetermined.

Study-wide points: Whether HLA type influences TCRB rearrangement remained unresolved here. All four CD4+ subsets of Type 1 diabetes patients contained TCRB CDR3s that were moderately but significantly shorter.

The authors reverse transcribed all of the isolated RNA, so sequencing captured expressed TCRB transcripts. Assay used: immunoSEQ multiplex PCR; TCRdb lists only in-frame clones, some missing. In the table there are 300,000 to 450,000 clones, around 10% of which are singletons. The origin of this receptor is a man aged 30 to 45 with type 1 diabetes. The chain recombines TRBV2 with TRBJ2-5; D possibly uses TRBD1 or TRBD2 (5 bases each). The sample was central memory CD4+ T cells from blood. The CDR3 loop is CAISRGPQETQYF. CDR3 in DNA: TGTGCCATCAGCCGGGGACCCCAGGAGACCCAGTACTTC.